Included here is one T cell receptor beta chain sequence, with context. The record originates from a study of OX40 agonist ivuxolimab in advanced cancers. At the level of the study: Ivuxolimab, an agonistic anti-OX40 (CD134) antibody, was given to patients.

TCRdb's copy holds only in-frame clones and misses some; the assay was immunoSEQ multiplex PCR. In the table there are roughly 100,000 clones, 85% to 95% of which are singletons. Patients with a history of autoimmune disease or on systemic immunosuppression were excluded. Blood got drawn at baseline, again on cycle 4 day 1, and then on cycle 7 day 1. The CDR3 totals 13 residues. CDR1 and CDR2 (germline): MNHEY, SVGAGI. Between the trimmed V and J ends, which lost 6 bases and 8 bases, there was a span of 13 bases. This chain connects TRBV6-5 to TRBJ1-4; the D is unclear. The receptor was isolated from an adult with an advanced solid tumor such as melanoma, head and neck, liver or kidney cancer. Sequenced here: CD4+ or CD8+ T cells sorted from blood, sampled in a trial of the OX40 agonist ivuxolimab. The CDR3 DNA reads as TGTGCCAGCAGGGCGGAATTACGAGAAAAACTGTTTTTT. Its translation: CASRAELREKLFF.